The 19 T cell receptor beta chains listed next were all sequenced from one sample in a study of ipilimumab plus nivolumab after autologous stem cell transplantation. Generated by immunoSEQ multiplex PCR, the TCRdb table keeps only in-frame clones and is missing some. The repertoire consists of around 4,000 clones, with roughly 90% occurring once and the leading ten covering 23%. The sample in question was PBMCs, obtained in a trial of ipilimumab plus nivolumab as post-transplant consolidation. These receptors were collected from a male donor with multiple myeloma.

The chain couples TRBV7-6 to TRBJ1-5; possibly TRBD1 for D (5 bases). This CDR3 region has 15 residues. CDR1 SGHVS and CDR2 FNYEAQ come from the germline V gene. The V gene lost 5 bases and the J gene lost 4 bases, with 15 bases spanning the gap. CDR3 DNA: TGTGCCAGCAGCCCCTCCTCCAGGGAAAATCAGCCCCAGCATTTT. This codes for CASSPSSRENQPQHF.

The chain combines TRBV7-2 with TRBJ2-4, with 7 nucleotides matching TRBD2. CDR3 length: 14 amino acids. Germline V gene sequence: CDR1 SGHTA, CDR2 FQGNSA. The V segment lost 4 bases and the J segment 6 bases; nucleotides outside the gene matches: 6. The CDR3 is CASSSRLASNIQYF. CDR3 DNA sequence: TGTGCCAGCAGCTCCAGACTAGCTTCAAACATTCAGTACTTC.

The V gene is TRBV28, the J gene TRBJ1-3; 9 bases match TRBD1. V was clipped by 5 bases and J by 8 bases; unmatched bases: 7. CDR3 length equals 14 residues. The V gene's germline CDR1 is MDHEN and CDR2 SYDVKM. In nucleotides, the CDR3 is TGTGCCAGCAGTCGACAGGGGGTGAGGTACACCATATATTTT. Protein product: CASSRQGVRYTIYF.

The chain has TRBV9 and TRBJ2-3, with D possibly being TRBD1 (5 bases). Germline V gene data show CDR1 as SGDLS and CDR2 as YYNGEE. This CDR3 is 17 amino acids long. Trimming removed 4 bases at V and 2 bases at J, with 20 bases between. The CDR3 loop reads CASSPRGQGPLTDTQYF. CDR3 DNA sequence: TGTGCCAGCAGCCCACGCGGTCAGGGTCCCCTCACAGATACGCAGTATTTT.

The DNA of the CDR3 is TGTGCCATCAGTGGGGGACCCACGGGGGAGACCCAGTACTTC. Encoded protein: CAISGGPTGETQYF. The rearrangement uses TRBV10-3 and TRBJ2-5; D might be TRBD1 or TRBD2, each matching 5 bases. CDR1 and CDR2 from the germline V gene are ENHRY and SYGVKD. The length of the CDR3 is 14 residues. V was cut by 4 bases and J by 5 bases, with 14 bases left in between.

The chain carries TRBV7-9 and TRBJ1-4, with D possibly matching TRBD1 (6 bases). The V end was cut by 2 bases, the J end by 8 bases, with 15 bases between. Germline CDR1 reads SEHNR; CDR2 reads FQNEAQ (reference sequence). This CDR3 has 15 residues. The CDR3 protein is CASSLIQGRGEKLFF. The CDR3 bases are TGTGCCAGCAGCTTAATCCAGGGGAGGGGCGAAAAACTGTTTTTT.

The CDR3 reads CASSFQGGSYEQYF. CDR3 nucleotide sequence: TGTGCCAGCAGCTTCCAGGGCGGCTCCTACGAGCAGTACTTC. J is TRBJ2-5 and V is TRBV5-5; TRBD1 might be the D (5 bases). The end of the DNA aligns better with TRBJ2-7, so the J call may be wrong. CDR3 length: 14 amino acids. Germline values: CDR1 SGHKS, CDR2 YYEKEE (reference sequence).

This chain links TRBV2 with TRBJ2-2, with 7 bases that match TRBD2. The CDR3 sequence is 12 residues long. Per germline, CDR1 SNHLY and CDR2 FYNNEI. Unmatched junction bases numbered 4, after V lost 8 bases and J lost 7 bases. CDR3 region: CASGRAIGELFF. CDR3 bases: TGTGCCAGCGGGAGGGCCATCGGGGAGCTGTTTTTT.

V and J are TRBV15 and TRBJ2-3, with D hard to call. V gave up 1 base and J gave up 1 base, with 9 bases separating them. The CDR3 is 15 residues long. Germline assignment: CDR1 LNHNV and CDR2 YYDKDF (reference sequence). The CDR3 protein is CATSRGSQGTDTQYF. In DNA, the CDR3 is TGTGCCACCAGCAGAGGGAGTCAGGGCACAGATACGCAGTATTTT.

V usage is TRBV15 and J usage is TRBJ2-3, with D tentatively TRBD2 (6 bases). The germline gives CDR1 LNHNV, CDR2 YYDKDF (reference sequence). V gave up 1 base and J gave up 1 base, with 9 bases separating them. There are 15 residues in the CDR3. The CDR3 loop reads CATSRGGVRTDTQYF. The DNA for the CDR3 is TGTGCCACCAGCAGAGGGGGGGTCCGCACAGATACGCAGTATTTT.

This clone counts as large. The rearrangement joins TRBV27 to TRBJ1-3; weak D call: TRBD1 (5 bases). CDR3 length: 15 amino acids. With 5 bases removed from V and 0 bases from J, the gap between germline ends came to 11 bases. Germline V gives CDR1 MNHEY, CDR2 SMNVEV (reference sequence). CDR3 bases: TGTGCCAGCAGTATAACAGGTGCCTCTGGAAACACCATATATTTT. Translated, it gives CASSITGASGNTIYF.

The genes are TRBV19 and TRBJ1-6; D may be TRBD1 (6 bases). CDR3 length: 12 residues. The germline gives CDR1 LNHDA, CDR2 SQIVND (reference sequence). The germline V and J ends were trimmed by 8 bases and 7 bases, with 9 bases remaining between them. Here the CDR3 reads CASGTGNSPLHF. The DNA for the CDR3 is TGTGCCAGTGGTACAGGGAATTCACCCCTCCACTTT.

V gene TRBV9 combines with J gene TRBJ2-2; 7 nucleotides agree with TRBD1. The CDR3 is 15 amino acids. Germline CDR1 and CDR2: SGDLS and YYNGEE. The junction had 5 bases not matched to a gene; V was cut back by 0 bases and J by 6 bases. CDR3 sequence: CASSVGGQGAGELFF. The CDR3, as DNA: TGTGCCAGCAGCGTAGGAGGCCAGGGGGCCGGGGAGCTGTTTTTT.

The genes are TRBV4-2 and TRBJ2-7; weak D call: TRBD2 (6 bases). The CDR3 has 14 amino acids. Looked up from germline, CDR1 is LGHNA and CDR2 is YNFKEQ. The ends were cut back, 1 base at V and 0 bases at J, with 7 bases in the middle. The CDR3 sequence is CASSQGLGSYEQYF. The CDR3 nucleotides read TGTGCCAGCAGCCAAGGACTAGGCTCCTACGAGCAGTACTTC.

The chain combines TRBV7-9 with TRBJ1-1, with 9 positions matching TRBD1. V gave up 5 bases and J gave up 8 bases; unmatched junction bases: 6. The CDR3 is 13 amino acids. Germline lookup yields CDR1 SEHNR and CDR2 FQNEAQ (reference sequence). CDR3 loop: CASSPRTGEEAFF. CDR3 nucleotides: TGTGCCAGCAGCCCCCGGACAGGGGAAGAAGCTTTCTTT. The complete variable domain, with remaining parts taken from reference TRBV7-9 and TRBJ1-1, reads DTGVSQNPRHKITKRGQNVTFRCDPISEHNRLYWYRQTLGQGPEFLTYFQNEAQLEKSRLLSDRFSAERPKGSFSTLEIQRTEQGDSAMYLCASSPRTGEEAFFGQGTRLTVV.

The CDR3 is CASSGGPQHF. CDR3 DNA sequence: TGTGCCAGCAGTGGGGGGCCCCAGCATTTT. The V call is TRBV6-1, the J call TRBJ1-5, with D unresolved. Trimming shortened V by 4 bases and J by 9 bases, and 4 bases separated the two germline ends. The CDR3 has 10 residues. Per the germline V gene, CDR1 is MNHNS and CDR2 is SASEGT.

V and J are TRBV18 and TRBJ2-1, with D maybe TRBD1 (5 bases). The ends were cut back, 3 bases at V and 10 bases at J, with 13 bases in the middle. There are 13 residues in the CDR3. Germline assignment: CDR1 KGHSH and CDR2 LQKENI. Written as DNA, the CDR3 is TGTGCCAGCTCACCCGGTGACAGAGACGAGCAGTTCTTC. It codes for CASSPGDRDEQFF.

The rearrangement links TRBV30 to TRBJ1-1; D is uncertain. Germline V gives CDR1 GTSNPN, CDR2 SVGIG (reference sequence). V was shortened by 2 bases and J by 6 bases, with 7 bases between the two germline ends. CDR3 size: 11 residues. This CDR3 is CAWSISAEAFF. The CDR3 nucleotides are TGTGCCTGGAGTATAAGTGCTGAAGCTTTCTTT.

The chain recombines TRBV7-6 with TRBJ2-7; D is undetermined. Germline CDR1 SGHVS, CDR2 FNYEAQ. This CDR3 spans 11 amino acids. Deletions cut 2 bases from V and 5 bases from J, with 4 bases between. As DNA, the CDR3 is TGTGCCAGCAGCTTAACCGACGAGCAGTACTTC. Its translation: CASSLTDEQYF.